Sequencing of this T cell receptor (beta chain) was carried out in a study of T cell responses to AZD1222 COVID-19 vaccine. Concerning this clone itself: Its antigen is undetermined.

Germline assignment: CDR1 MNHNY and CDR2 SVGAGI (reference sequence). V shed 6 bases, J shed 4 bases, and the junction held 5 bases outside the gene matches. CDR3 size: 15 residues. Whole-study results and caveats: Variant regions that are unmutated are reportedly the target of nearly half of spike-specific TCRs. Only a handful of AZD1222 recipients tested seropositive at baseline.

Data came from immunoSEQ multiplex PCR; TCRdb stores just in-frame clones and leaves some out. The sample includes about 130,000 clones, approximately 85% of them seen just once. V usage is TRBV6-6 and J usage is TRBJ2-2; 10 bases match TRBD2. Sequencing used peripheral blood, obtained on day 0 of AZD1222 vaccination. The clonotype comes from an adult in good health. DNA for the CDR3: TGTGCCAGCAGAAATAGCGGGGGGACCACCGGGGAGCTGTTTTTT. This gives the protein CASRNSGGTTGELFF.